This T cell receptor (beta chain) emerged from a study of T cell responses to AZD1222 COVID-19 vaccine. J gave up 12 bases and V 6 bases, and 17 bases lay outside the gene matches. CDR1 and CDR2 from the germline V gene are MDHEN and SYDVKM. This CDR3 is 15 amino acids long. General observations from the study: Within unmutated variant regions lay the reported targets of nearly half of spike-specific TCRs. Most donors were white British and more were female, and clonal diversity was possibly underestimated.

As to this clone: Its antigen remains unknown.

The method was immunoSEQ multiplex PCR; TCRdb's version includes in-frame clones alone and lacks a portion of them. The sample records 60,000 to 75,000 clones, around 83% being singletons. The TCR was taken from an adult in good health. The chain combines TRBV28 with TRBJ1-2; 9 bases match TRBD1. This material consisted of peripheral blood, taken on day 0 of AZD1222 vaccination. CDR3 protein: CASSRAGQGWSPHTF. CDR3 DNA: TGTGCCAGCAGCCGAGCCGGACAGGGGTGGAGCCCCCACACCTTC.